This T cell receptor (beta chain) was sequenced during a study of T cells after yellow fever vaccination. Study results and limitations: Shared CD4/CD8 clonotypes were a small share, likely from convergent recombination. The secondary T-cell response peaked on day 5, not day 15, but was weaker.

5'RACE template switching added a universal primer site and UMIs to TCR cDNA. Each CDR3 protein gets one entry after TCRdb re-called the 5' RACE reads with MiXCR. The sample consists of approximately 550,000 distinct CDR3 sequences, around 21% of them appearing once. On this clonotype itself: The antigen is not known.

The CDR3 covers 15 residues. Germline values: CDR1 KGHSH, CDR2 LQKENI. The germline V and J ends were trimmed by 6 bases and 4 bases, with 18 bases remaining between them. The receptor's source is a man younger than 45 who received the YFV17D yellow fever vaccine. The chain recombines TRBV18 with TRBJ1-2; D unresolved. The source material was PBMCs, sampled 15 days after the yellow fever booster vaccination. Written as DNA, the CDR3 is TGTGCCAGCTCGACCGCGGAGGGCGACCGCTATGGCTACACCTTC. This gives the protein CASSTAEGDRYGYTF. Complete variable domain (other parts from reference TRBV18 and TRBJ1-2): NAGVMQNPRHLVRRRGQEARLRCSPMKGHSHVYWYRQLPEEGLKFMVYLQKENIIDESGMPKERFSAEFPKEGPSILRIQQVVRGDSAAYFCASSTAEGDRYGYTFGSGTRLTVV.